Below, 22 T cell receptor beta chains from the same sample are listed, as sequenced in a study of shared clonotypes between healthy human individuals. The repertoire was sequenced with immunoSEQ multiplex PCR; TCRdb's copy has only in-frame clones and lacks some. Altogether about 2.3 million clones are present, roughly 92% being singletons, with the ten largest covering 0.37%. The specimen was naive CD4+ T cells from PBMCs. Subset specified: CD45RA+ positively selected. These receptors originate from a man aged 18-30 years in good health. Some clones in this sample may be carry-over from other donors' samples.

The chain carries TRBV19 and TRBJ2-2, with D perhaps matching TRBD1 (6 bases). V gave up 1 base and J gave up 1 base, with 10 bases separating them. The CDR3 has 16 residues. Germline assignment: CDR1 LNHDA and CDR2 SQIVND (reference sequence). Here the CDR3 reads CASSIVRGRNTGELFF. The CDR3, as DNA: TGTGCCAGTAGTATAGTGAGGGGGAGGAACACCGGGGAGCTGTTTTTT.

About this clone itself: Within the sample, other DNA sequences also encode this same CDR3. The CDR3 sequence is CASSLSYGYTF. The CDR3 DNA sequence: TGTGCCAGCAGTTTATCCTATGGCTACACCTTC. This rearrangement joins TRBV28 to TRBJ1-2; D is undetermined. CDR1 MDHEN and CDR2 SYDVKM come from the germline V gene. This CDR3 spans 11 amino acids. Trimming left V 1 base short and J 4 bases short, with 1 base between.

The gene calls are TRBV28 and TRBJ2-6; a weak D match, TRBD2 (6 bases). V dropped 4 bases and J dropped 2 bases, with 18 bases sitting between them. Germline V gene lookup returns CDR1 MDHEN and CDR2 SYDVKM. This CDR3 is 18 amino acids long. DNA of the CDR3: TGTGCCAGCAGTTCCCCCGGGGGTGGGGTGACTGGGGCCAACGTCCTGACTTTC. Translated: CASSSPGGGVTGANVLTF.

The chain carries TRBV5-1 and TRBJ2-3; possibly TRBD1 or TRBD2 for D (6 bases each). The V end was cut by 4 bases, the J end by 7 bases, with 22 bases between. The CDR3 runs 16 residues. CDR1 and CDR2 from the germline V gene are SGHRS and YFSETQ. The CDR3: CASSPRGDNQGNTQYF. The CDR3 nucleotides read TGCGCCAGCAGCCCAAGGGGGGACAACCAGGGAAATACGCAGTATTTT.

The genes are TRBV28 and TRBJ2-3; 9 bases map to TRBD1. Per the germline V gene, CDR1 is MDHEN and CDR2 is SYDVKM. With 5 bases clipped from V and 4 bases from J, the junction kept 7 bases outside the gene matches. The CDR3 runs 15 residues. The CDR3, as DNA: TGTGCCAGCAGTGCTGGACAGGGGAGAGCAGATACGCAGTATTTT. As protein: CASSAGQGRADTQYF.

V is TRBV6-1 and J is TRBJ2-4; tentatively, D is TRBD2 (6 bases). This CDR3 spans 13 amino acids. The V gene's germline CDR1 is MNHNS and CDR2 SASEGT. V was trimmed by 6 bases and J by 4 bases, leaving 10 bases between them. CDR3 amino acids: CASSGSGKNIQYF. The DNA of the CDR3 is TGTGCCAGCAGCGGGAGCGGTAAAAACATTCAGTACTTC.

J is TRBJ2-3 and V is TRBV5-1; 12 bases are a match to TRBD1. The CDR3 totals 18 residues. From germline, CDR1 is SGHRS and CDR2 YFSETQ. V trimming: 3 bases; J trimming: 3 bases; junction bases outside the gene matches: 11. CDR3: CASSSAGTGGARTDTQYF. DNA of the CDR3: TGCGCCAGCAGCTCGGCCGGGACAGGGGGCGCTCGGACAGATACGCAGTATTTT.

The chain carries TRBV29-1 and TRBJ2-3, with 7 bases matching TRBD2. After removal of 7 bases from V and 3 bases from J, the junction contained 7 bases not matched to a gene. CDR1 is SQVTM and CDR2 is ANQGSEA in the germline V gene. This CDR3 contains 13 residues. The CDR3 sequence is CSGGGGHTDTQYF. The CDR3 coding sequence is TGCAGCGGCGGGGGAGGTCATACAGATACGCAGTATTTT.

The rearrangement joins TRBV7-2 to TRBJ2-7, with 10 bases lining up with TRBD1. Losses at the gene ends were 5 bases for V and 6 bases for J; bases not matched to a gene: 10. The CDR3 runs to 15 residues. Germline CDR1 is SGHTA and CDR2 is FQGNSA. The CDR3 loop reads CASSKTGQGLAEQYF. The CDR3 DNA is TGTGCCAGCAGCAAGACGGGACAGGGGCTGGCCGAGCAGTACTTC.

The genes are TRBV7-2 and TRBJ2-7, with D perhaps matching TRBD1 (6 bases). CDR3 length equals 15 residues. Germline V lookup: CDR1 SGHTA, CDR2 FQGNSA. V was trimmed by 2 bases and J by 3 bases, leaving 14 bases between them. The CDR3 DNA reads as TGTGCCAGCAGCTTATATCTAGGGGGAGTCTACGAGCAGTACTTC. This gives the protein CASSLYLGGVYEQYF.

The gene calls are TRBV6-1 and TRBJ1-4, with D unclear. The CDR3 spans 14 residues. V shed 7 bases and J shed 6 bases, with 15 bases lying between them. Germline CDR1 and CDR2: MNHNS and SASEGT. This CDR3 reads CASIPGGRDEKLFF. DNA of the CDR3: TGTGCCAGCATCCCGGGCGGGAGGGATGAAAAACTGTTTTTT.

The chain joins TRBV19 to TRBJ1-2; 8 nucleotides line up with TRBD1. V trimming: 7 bases; J trimming: 7 bases; junction bases outside the gene matches: 5. The CDR3 loop spans 12 amino acids. The germline V gene encodes CDR1 LNHDA and CDR2 SQIVND (reference sequence). The CDR3 here is CASTDRDLGYTF. For the CDR3, the DNA is TGTGCCAGTACGGACAGGGATCTTGGCTACACCTTC.

In regard to this clone: Distinct nucleotide sequences in the sample also encode this CDR3. V and J are TRBV4-3 and TRBJ2-1; D may be TRBD1 (5 bases). Trimming removed 0 bases at V and 9 bases at J, with 9 bases between. The CDR3 spans 13 residues. Germline V CDR1 and CDR2: LGHNA, YSLEER. Written as DNA, the CDR3 is TGCGCCAGCAGCCAAGAAAGGGGCGGTGAGCAGTTCTTC. This sequence encodes CASSQERGGEQFF.

This clone has a single count. This chain joins TRBV19 and TRBJ2-5, with D perhaps matching TRBD1 or TRBD2 (5 bases each). V was pared by 5 bases and J by 1 base, with 14 bases between. The germline CDR1 and CDR2 sequences are LNHDA and SQIVND (reference sequence). The CDR3 extends over 15 amino acids. The CDR3 loop is CASSPGGALQETQYF. In nucleotides, the CDR3 is TGTGCCAGTAGTCCTGGGGGAGCCCTCCAAGAGACCCAGTACTTC.

The chain carries TRBV6-1 and TRBJ1-5, with D unclear. The CDR3 contains 18 residues. CDR1 is MNHNS and CDR2 is SASEGT in the germline V gene. The V end was cut by 2 bases, the J end by 6 bases, with 23 bases between. The CDR3 sequence is CASSEKPPLNSLIQPQHF. Written as DNA, the CDR3 is TGTGCCAGCAGTGAAAAACCTCCCCTAAACTCCCTAATTCAGCCCCAGCATTTT.

CDR3: CASSPPGGSYGYTF. The CDR3 DNA follows: TGTGCCAGCAGCCCCCCCGGGGGCAGCTATGGCTACACCTTC. This rearrangement joins TRBV6-5 to TRBJ1-2, with a weak D call TRBD1 (6 bases). The CDR3 length is 14 residues. Germline V gene data show CDR1 as MNHEY and CDR2 as SVGAGI. Trimming removed 6 bases from V and 4 bases from J, with 15 bases in between.

CDR3 loop: CASSLVDGLNTF. The CDR3 DNA is TGTGCCAGCAGCTTAGTAGACGGCCTGAACACCTTC. The chain uses TRBV7-8 and TRBJ1-2, with D unclear. V shed 1 base and J shed 12 bases, with 12 bases lying between them. Germline values: CDR1 SGHVS, CDR2 FQNEAQ. This CDR3 has 12 amino acids. Combining the CDR3 with reference TRBV7-8 and TRBJ1-2 gives the whole variable domain GAGVSQSPRYKVAKRGQDVALRCDPISGHVSLFWYQQALGQGPEFLTYFQNEAQLDKSGLPSDRFFAERPEGSVSTLKIQRTQQEDSAVYLCASSLVDGLNTFGSGTRLTVV.

V and J are TRBV28 and TRBJ2-1; perhaps TRBD2 as D (5 bases). The CDR3 consists of 16 residues. Trimming took off 4 bases at V and 3 bases at J, with 16 bases between the two ends. Germline assignment: CDR1 MDHEN and CDR2 SYDVKM. This chain's CDR3 is CASSSDFGLNYNEQFF. The CDR3 nucleotides are TGTGCCAGCAGTTCAGATTTTGGACTTAACTACAATGAGCAGTTCTTC.

The chain recombines TRBV4-3 with TRBJ2-7; TRBD1 aligns across 7 bases. The germline V gene has CDR1 LGHNA and CDR2 YSLEER. The CDR3 consists of 15 residues. J lost 6 bases, V lost 0 bases, and 8 bases had no gene match. The CDR3 DNA is TGCGCCAGCAGCCAAGATGCGACGTACAGGGGCGAGCAGTACTTC. Translated, it gives CASSQDATYRGEQYF.

The chain recombines TRBV7-8 with TRBJ2-5; possible D gene TRBD2, 5 bases. The CDR3 extends over 15 amino acids. The V end lost 5 bases, the J end lost 4 bases, and 17 bases lay between the germline ends. Germline CDR1 and CDR2: SGHVS and FQNEAQ. The CDR3 DNA is TGTGCCAGCAGCGCCCAATCGGGATCTCCAGAGACCCAGTACTTC. Residues: CASSAQSGSPETQYF.

Comments on this clone: The same CDR3 arises from other DNA sequences in this sample as well. V gene TRBV28 combines with J gene TRBJ2-3, with 8 bases that match TRBD2. The V and J ends lost 8 bases and 1 base, in that order; junction bases with no gene match: 5. In germline, CDR1 is MDHEN, CDR2 SYDVKM. The CDR3 runs 14 residues. The CDR3 loop is CASSRGGRTDTQYF. In nucleotides, the CDR3 is TGTGCCAGCTCCCGGGGGGGGCGCACAGATACGCAGTATTTT.

The chain links TRBV6-6 to TRBJ1-2, with D unclear. The V and J ends lost 8 bases and 5 bases respectively, with 18 bases between them. Germline CDR1 and CDR2: MNHNY and SVGAGI (reference sequence). The CDR3 runs to 14 residues. This CDR3 is CASLPFLTEYGYTF. The CDR3 region has the DNA TGTGCCAGCCTACCCTTTCTCACGGAGTATGGCTACACCTTC.